These 23 T cell receptor beta chains came from one sample sequenced in a study of T-cell memory formation after mild COVID-19. MiXCR, applied by TCRdb to the 5' RACE reads, yields one record per CDR3 protein. The data hold around 200,000 distinct CDR3 sequences, with approximately 17% observed a single time. The material sequenced was PBMCs or a T cell subset sorted from them (not recorded which). These receptor sequences come from a man younger than 30 who had mild COVID-19 (a few samples of this study predate the infection). Cell type and time point are not known.

The genes are TRBV25-1 and TRBJ2-7; D possibly corresponds to TRBD1 (6 bases). The CDR3 is made up of 13 amino acids. Trimming removed 6 bases at V and 5 bases at J, with 14 bases between. The germline CDR1 and CDR2 sequences are MGHDK and SYGVNS. The CDR3 loop is CASRTTGANEQYF. The CDR3 region has the DNA TGTGCCAGCAGAACGACAGGAGCCAACGAGCAGTACTTC.

The chain uses TRBV6-1 and TRBJ1-6; D uncertain. Germline lookup yields CDR1 MNHNS and CDR2 SASEGT. Trimming took off 8 bases at V and 13 bases at J, with 12 bases between the two ends. This CDR3 is built from 11 residues. CDR3 nucleotides: TGTGCCAGCGGGTTTCGAGCTCCCCTCCACTTT. Translating gives CASGFRAPLHF.

This clonotype was found once. The chain carries TRBV28 and TRBJ1-6, with a tentative D call TRBD1 (6 bases). Germline values: CDR1 MDHEN, CDR2 SYDVKM. V was shortened by 7 bases and J by 6 bases, with 13 bases between the two germline ends. CDR3 size: 14 residues. The CDR3 DNA is TGTGCCAGCACTACTACAGGGATTAATTCACCCCTCCACTTT. This translates into CASTTTGINSPLHF.

This clonotype turned up a few times. V is TRBV7-2 and J is TRBJ2-5; 9 bases line up with TRBD2. V lost 2 bases, J lost 4 bases, and 8 bases stayed unmatched. There are 16 residues in the CDR3. Germline lookup yields CDR1 SGHTA and CDR2 FQGNSA. The CDR3 nucleotides read TGTGCCAGCAGCTTACTCGCGGGGGGGGCCGGAGAGACCCAGTACTTC. Protein: CASSLLAGGAGETQYF.

The chain employs TRBV6-5 and TRBJ1-2; D gene uncertain. This CDR3 comprises 13 residues. V dropped 8 bases and J dropped 6 bases, with 16 bases sitting between them. Germline CDR1 MNHEY, CDR2 SVGAGI. The CDR3 region is CASQREIGDGYTF. CDR3 nucleotides: TGTGCCAGCCAAAGAGAGATCGGGGATGGCTACACCTTC.

The chain uses TRBV6-2 or TRBV6-3 and TRBJ2-1; D may be TRBD1 or TRBD2 (6 bases each). The CDR3 contains 14 residues. Deletions cut 5 bases from V and 9 bases from J, with 17 bases between. The germline V gene has CDR1 MNHEY and CDR2 SVGEGT. This CDR3 is CASSRNRVGSEQFF. The CDR3 DNA follows: TGTGCCAGCAGTCGGAACAGGGTCGGGAGTGAGCAGTTCTTC.

The V and J genes are TRBV4-3 and TRBJ2-7, with 10 bases fitting TRBD1. V shed 1 base, J shed 4 bases, and the junction held 10 bases outside the gene matches. CDR1 and CDR2 from the germline V gene are LGHNA and YSLEER. The CDR3 is 17 residues long. The CDR3 loop reads CASSQVLNRDRGYEQYF. For the CDR3, the DNA is TGCGCCAGCAGCCAAGTTCTGAACCGGGACAGGGGATACGAGCAGTACTTC.

This clonotype was seen only a few times. The chain employs TRBV6-5 and TRBJ1-2, with TRBD1 as a possible D gene (5 bases). This CDR3 has 15 residues. Per germline, CDR1 MNHEY and CDR2 SVGAGI. V lost 2 bases, J lost 2 bases, and 12 bases lay in between. The CDR3 region is CASSYGQGGNYGYTF. The CDR3, as DNA: TGTGCCAGCAGTTACGGCCAGGGTGGGAACTATGGCTACACCTTC.

This clonotype has ten or more counts. The genes are TRBV5-5 and TRBJ2-4; D may be TRBD1 (5 bases). Per the germline V gene, CDR1 is SGHKS and CDR2 is YYEKEE (reference sequence). Trimming pared 4 bases from V and 0 bases from J, leaving 14 bases between. The CDR3 extends over 16 amino acids. CDR3 loop: CASSPRVLLAKNIQYF. In DNA, the CDR3 is TGTGCCAGCAGCCCCAGGGTCTTACTAGCCAAAAACATTCAGTACTTC.

This clonotype was detected a few times. V gene TRBV20-1 combines with J gene TRBJ2-7; no clear D gene. This CDR3 region has 11 residues. CDR1 and CDR2 (germline): DFQATT, SNEGSKA (reference sequence). CDR3 in amino acids: CRAGTTYEQYV. CDR3 DNA sequence: TGCAGGGCCGGAACGACCTACGAGCAGTACGTC.

This chain joins TRBV30 and TRBJ2-7, with D possibly matching TRBD2 (7 bases). CDR1 GTSNPN and CDR2 SVGIG come from the germline V gene (reference sequence). V gave up 4 bases and J gave up 3 bases, with 16 bases separating them. The CDR3 totals 14 residues. CDR3 amino acids: CAWTGGTLFYEQYF. CDR3 in DNA: TGTGCCTGGACGGGGGGCACTTTATTCTACGAGCAGTACTTC.

This clonotype turned up a few times. The genes are TRBV6-2 or TRBV6-3 and TRBJ1-5; the match to TRBD1 covers 12 bases. Trimming took 1 base from V and 5 from J; bases not matched to a gene: 6. The germline gives CDR1 MNHEY, CDR2 SVGEGT. The CDR3 contains 17 residues. CDR3 in amino acids: CASSYLGTGGVDQPQHF. DNA for the CDR3: TGTGCCAGCAGTTACTTGGGGACAGGGGGCGTGGATCAGCCCCAGCATTTT.

CDR3 coding DNA: TGCGCCTTCGAGACCCAGTACTTC. Its translation is CAFETQYF. This chain links TRBV23-1 with TRBJ2-5, with D hard to call. TRBV23-1 qualifies as an ORF whose function is uncertain. This CDR3 region has 8 residues. Trimming shortened V by 11 bases and J by 5 bases, and 3 bases separated the two germline ends.

There are a few counts of this clonotype. The V and J genes are TRBV7-8 and TRBJ1-6; D unclear. The CDR3 is 17 amino acids. Looked up from germline, CDR1 is SGHVS and CDR2 is FQNEAQ. V was pared by 1 base and J by 0 bases, with 10 bases between. The CDR3 reads CASSLVTRSSYNSPLHF. As DNA, the CDR3 is TGTGCCAGCAGCTTAGTCACCAGGAGCTCCTATAATTCACCCCTCCACTTT. The full variable domain, rest sourced from reference TRBV7-8 and TRBJ1-6, is GAGVSQSPRYKVAKRGQDVALRCDPISGHVSLFWYQQALGQGPEFLTYFQNEAQLDKSGLPSDRFFAERPEGSVSTLKIQRTQQEDSAVYLCASSLVTRSSYNSPLHFGNGTRLTVT.

This clonotype was seen a few times. The gene calls are TRBV5-4 and TRBJ1-6, with TRBD1 matching 7 bases. In germline, CDR1 is SGHNT, CDR2 YYREEE (reference sequence). V dropped 1 base and J dropped 12; count of bases not matched to a gene: 7. The CDR3 is made up of 14 amino acids. CDR3 sequence (DNA): TGTGCCAGCAGCTTGAACAGGGGCGCGAAACCCCTCCACTTT. It translates to CASSLNRGAKPLHF.

The CDR3 DNA is TGTGCCAGCAGCCAAGATCGGGGGACAGGTCTCGCGAACACCGGGGAGCTGTTTTTT. Residues: CASSQDRGTGLANTGELFF. The chain recombines TRBV14 with TRBJ2-2; TRBD1 matches 8 bases. The CDR3 extends over 19 amino acids. Germline V CDR1 and CDR2: SGHDN, FVKESK. The V and J ends lost 0 bases and 0 bases, in that order; junction bases with no gene match: 9.

This chain links TRBV30 with TRBJ1-2; D gene uncertain. Germline CDR1 GTSNPN, CDR2 SVGIG (reference sequence). CDR3 length: 13 residues. Deletions cut 0 bases from V and 8 bases from J, with 13 bases between. In nucleotides, the CDR3 is TGTGCCTGGAGTGTACGACGGGAACGGGGCTACACCTTC. Amino acids: CAWSVRRERGYTF.

This clonotype has a handful of counts. The CDR3 DNA reads TGTGCCAGCAGCCCAGAACAGAGGCAGCCCCAGCATTTT. Protein product: CASSPEQRQPQHF. V gene TRBV6-1 combines with J gene TRBJ1-5; D unresolved. This CDR3 spans 13 amino acids. V lost 6 bases and J 7 bases, leaving 13 bases between the germline ends. Germline V CDR1 and CDR2: MNHNS, SASEGT.

The chain employs TRBV4-1 and TRBJ1-4; no definite D call. V was shortened by 1 base and J by 0 bases, with 9 bases between the two germline ends. This CDR3 spans 16 amino acids. Germline V gene lookup returns CDR1 MGHRA and CDR2 YSYEKL. The CDR3 DNA reads as TGCGCCAGCAGCCAAGGTAACGGGCCAACTAATGAAAAACTGTTTTTT. It specifies CASSQGNGPTNEKLFF.

The V call is TRBV20-1, the J call TRBJ2-5; D is possibly TRBD1 or TRBD2 (5 bases each). This CDR3 region has 11 residues. Trimming pared 4 bases from V and 3 bases from J, leaving 6 bases between. In germline, CDR1 is DFQATT, CDR2 SNEGSKA (reference sequence). The CDR3 coding sequence is TGCAGTGCTATGGGGGAAGAGACCCAGTACTTC. It is translated as CSAMGEETQYF.

This clonotype appeared many times. CDR3 in DNA: TGCAGTGCTTCACAGGGTCCGGGCCAGCCCCAGCATTTT. Protein sequence: CSASQGPGQPQHF. V gene TRBV20-1 combines with J gene TRBJ1-5; D might be TRBD1 (6 bases). Germline-derived CDR1 and CDR2 are DFQATT and SNEGSKA (reference sequence). V was cut by 5 bases and J by 7 bases, with 15 bases left in between. There are 13 residues in the CDR3.

The chain carries TRBV5-6 and TRBJ2-5, with D perhaps matching TRBD2 (5 bases). Trimming took off 4 bases at V and 6 bases at J, with 13 bases between the two ends. Per the germline V gene, CDR1 is SGHDT and CDR2 is YYEEEE. The CDR3 spans 13 residues. In nucleotides, the CDR3 is TGTGCCAGCAGCGTGGAGGTCACGCAGACCCAGTACTTC. Translation gives CASSVEVTQTQYF.

V and J are TRBV12-3 or TRBV12-4 and TRBJ1-5; D gene ambiguous. The V gene lost 1 base and the J gene lost 5 bases, with 0 bases spanning the gap. The length of the CDR3 is 11 residues. The CDR3 region is CASSLDQPQHF. DNA for the CDR3: TGTGCCAGCAGTTTAGATCAGCCCCAGCATTTT.